These 13 T cell receptor beta chains share one sample of origin, sequenced in a study of beta chain features in type 1 diabetes (dated by TCRdb to 2016 to 2019). These receptors lack a known antigen. Summary of the overall study and its limitations: Type 1 diabetes patients showed a moderate but significant shortening of TCRB CDR3 length in all four CD4+ subsets.

The library was produced with the immunoSEQ multiplex PCR assay. The High Capacity cDNA Reverse Transcription Kit was used to reverse transcribe all of the isolated RNA, meaning that expressed TCRB transcripts were what got sequenced. In its TCRdb copy, this immuneACCESS table keeps in-frame sequences only and misses some clones. Where compared with another copy, unresolved V genes explain less than half of these, and the others have no known cause. In this sample the table shows hundreds of thousands of clones, about an eighth of which occur a single time. The ten largest clones capture less than 0.04% of the sample. The specimen was naive CD4+ T cells from blood. Sample cell subset or site, as interpreted from the label and publication: true naive CD4+ T cells. These receptors came from a man in his late teens or twenties with type 1 diabetes.

V gene TRBV30 combines with J gene TRBJ1-2; TRBD1 might be the D (5 bases). This CDR3 has 13 amino acids. The V and J ends lost 5 bases and 0 bases respectively, with 10 bases between them. Germline lookup yields CDR1 GTSNPN and CDR2 SVGIG (reference sequence). CDR3: CAWLQVANYGYTF. CDR3 coding DNA: TGTGCCTGGTTACAGGTCGCTAACTATGGCTACACCTTC.

The chain has TRBV30 and TRBJ2-7; 8 positions agree with TRBD1. Germline loops: CDR1 GTSNPN, CDR2 SVGIG (reference sequence). This CDR3 has 13 residues. The trim removed 5 bases at V and 3 bases at J, leaving 6 bases unmatched. Here the CDR3 reads CAWAGTGGYEQYF. CDR3 coding DNA: TGTGCCTGGGCCGGGACAGGCGGCTACGAGCAGTACTTC.

This clone appeared a few times. This sequence joins TRBV9 and TRBJ1-5; D unclear. The V end was cut by 0 bases, the J end by 9 bases, with 10 bases between. CDR3 length equals 13 residues. Germline CDR1 SGDLS, CDR2 YYNGEE. The CDR3 DNA follows: TGTGCCAGCAGCGTAGAGGGCGGTGGGCCCCAGCATTTT. Protein: CASSVEGGGPQHF.

V and J are TRBV2 and TRBJ2-7; D is unresolved. Germline V CDR1 and CDR2: SNHLY, FYNNEI. The CDR3 is made up of 11 amino acids. This CDR3 reads CARRSNSEQYF. In nucleotides, the CDR3 is TGTGCTAGACGGAGTAACTCCGAGCAGTACTTC.

This clone was counted between two and nine times. V is TRBV29-1 and J is TRBJ1-2, with D uncertain. Germline V lookup: CDR1 SQVTM, CDR2 ANQGSEA. Deletions cut 4 bases from V and 12 bases from J, with 15 bases between. The CDR3 loop spans 11 amino acids. The chain's CDR3 is CSVVNGVRNTF. CDR3 nucleotides: TGCAGCGTTGTGAACGGGGTTAGGAACACCTTC. Drawing the rest from reference TRBV29-1 and TRBJ1-2, the complete variable domain is SAVISQKPSRDICQRGTSLTIQCQVDSQVTMMFWYRQQPGQSLTLIATANQGSEATYESGFVIDKFPISRPNLTFSTLTVSNMSPEDSSIYLCSVVNGVRNTFGSGTRLTVV.

As for this clone: Different DNA sequences within this sample yield the same CDR3. This chain connects TRBV9 to TRBJ2-2; tentatively, D is TRBD1 (6 bases). Germline V gives CDR1 SGDLS, CDR2 YYNGEE. This CDR3 is built from 16 residues. Trimming pared 0 bases from V and 2 bases from J, leaving 11 bases between. The CDR3 sequence is CASSVASGTNTGELFF. The DNA of the CDR3 is TGTGCCAGCAGCGTAGCATCCGGGACAAACACCGGGGAGCTGTTTTTT.

This clone appeared a few times. This chain links TRBV18 with TRBJ1-5, with D unresolved. This CDR3 spans 14 amino acids. Germline V gives CDR1 KGHSH, CDR2 LQKENI. The V end was cut by 2 bases, the J end by 2 bases, with 7 bases between. CDR3 amino acids: CASSPTRGNQPQHF. CDR3 nucleotides: TGTGCCAGCTCACCAACAAGGGGCAATCAGCCCCAGCATTTT.

In its sample, this clone was seen many times. This sequence joins TRBV3-1 (or the pseudogene TRBV3-2) and TRBJ2-5; D not resolved. The CDR3 runs 9 residues. The V end lost 8 bases, the J end lost 5 bases, and 3 bases lay between the germline ends. CDR1 and CDR2 (germline): LGHDT, YNNKEL (reference sequence). The CDR3, as DNA: TGTGCCAGCGGGGAGACCCAGTACTTC. Its protein product is CASGETQYF.

The V call is TRBV11-2, the J call TRBJ2-5; D is ambiguous. The CDR3 spans 13 residues. Germline loops: CDR1 SGHAT, CDR2 FQNNGV. V gave up 2 bases and J gave up 5 bases, with 9 bases separating them. CDR3 bases: TGTGCCAGCAGCTTATTTAGTCGGGAGACCCAGTACTTC. This translates into CASSLFSRETQYF.

In this sample, this clone turned up a few times. The same CDR3 can be traced to other DNA sequences in this sample. The chain combines TRBV18 with TRBJ1-2; D unresolved. V shed 2 bases and J shed 2 bases, with 3 bases lying between them. The CDR3 is made up of 12 amino acids. Germline V gene lookup returns CDR1 KGHSH and CDR2 LQKENI. This chain's CDR3 is CASSPGNYGYTF. The CDR3 DNA reads TGTGCCAGCTCACCAGGGAACTATGGCTACACCTTC.

The chain uses TRBV30 and TRBJ1-3, with D uncertain. Germline CDR1 GTSNPN, CDR2 SVGIG (reference sequence). This CDR3 is built from 15 residues. With 0 bases removed from V and 2 bases from J, the gap between germline ends came to 11 bases. The CDR3 DNA is TGTGCCTGGAGTGTACTAAGGCCCGCTGGAAACACCATATATTTT. Its translation is CAWSVLRPAGNTIYF.

In DNA, the CDR3 is TGTGCCAGCAGCAAATCCCCTGGACAGGGGGAAAACATTCAGTACTTC. As protein: CASSKSPGQGENIQYF. The chain has TRBV21-1 and TRBJ2-4; the table names TRBD1, a call not compared with the DNA. TRBV21-1 is classified as a pseudogene. The CDR3 has 16 amino acids.

The rearrangement uses TRBV30 and TRBJ1-2; the D is unclear. This CDR3 has 11 amino acids. Germline lookup yields CDR1 GTSNPN and CDR2 SVGIG (reference sequence). The CDR3 protein is CASVGARVYTF. In DNA, the CDR3 is TGTGCTTCCGTCGGTGCGCGTGTCTACACCTTC.